This paragraph reports one T cell receptor beta chain. Germline V gives CDR1 SGHRS, CDR2 YFSETQ. The CDR3 loop spans 14 amino acids. The V and J ends lost 8 bases and 5 bases respectively, with 19 bases between them. The sample originates from a study of blood T cell repertoires in COVID-19. Study-wide background: Samples came from the United States, Italy and Spain, spanning acute and convalescent COVID-19. T cells, B-cell-depleted T cells, or PBMCs provided the cDNA or gDNA that served as material.

Seattle patients were enrolled during active infection and followed longitudinally. Authors' analysis steps: How many nucleated cells were present was estimated from reference gene primer amplification. The table came from immunoSEQ multiplex PCR; TCRdb's copy has only in-frame clones and leaves some out. For V, J and clone size, that table is used; D and trimming come from the DNA. The data contain almost 400,000 clones, more than 75% of them seen just once; the ten biggest clones take up 2.3%. Sequencing was done on a sample of peripheral blood. The sequence was collected from a woman aged 60-75 years with COVID-19, enrolled during active disease. The J gene is TRBJ1-2, the V gene TRBV5-1; perhaps TRBD1 as D (6 bases). The DNA for the CDR3 is TGCGCCAGTCGTACTACTGGGGGCCATTATGGCTACACCTTC. It yields the protein CASRTTGGHYGYTF.